The 18 T cell receptor beta chains listed next were all sequenced from one sample in a study of tumor-infiltrating lymphocytes in localized non-small cell lung cancer. Here immunoSEQ multiplex PCR was the method, and the copy in TCRdb shows in-frame clones only, minus some. The repertoire holds about 16,000 clones, with around 80% as singletons. Sequenced input: uninvolved lung tissue not adjacent to the tumor. The receptors were sampled from a human donor with non-small cell lung cancer.

The gene calls are TRBV6-1 and TRBJ1-2, with a possible D match to TRBD1 (5 bases). CDR1 and CDR2 (germline): MNHNS, SASEGT. V gave up 7 bases and J gave up 3 bases, with 15 bases separating them. CDR3 length: 14 residues. CDR3: CASTISGGHYGYTF. CDR3 DNA sequence: TGTGCCAGCACAATATCGGGGGGACACTATGGCTACACCTTC.

This chain uses TRBV30 with TRBJ2-1, with 11 nucleotides matching TRBD2. This CDR3 has 14 residues. V shed 3 bases, J shed 10 bases, and the junction held 8 bases outside the gene matches. Germline V lookup: CDR1 GTSNPN, CDR2 SVGIG (reference sequence). The CDR3, as DNA: TGTGCCTGGAGGAGACTAGCGGGATTAGGGGAGCAGTTCTTC. It is translated as CAWRRLAGLGEQFF.

This chain joins TRBV6-4 and TRBJ2-1; 8 bases are shared with TRBD2. There are 13 residues in the CDR3. Germline V CDR1 and CDR2: MRHNA, SNTAGT. The trim removed 0 bases at V and 9 bases at J, leaving 1 base unmatched. CDR3 DNA: TGTGCCAGCAGTGACTCGGGGACTAGTGAGCAGTTCTTC. Residues: CASSDSGTSEQFF.

The chain is built from TRBV6-6 and TRBJ1-1; a weak D match, TRBD1 (5 bases). The V and J ends lost 6 bases and 1 base respectively, with 18 bases between them. This CDR3 has 16 residues. Germline values: CDR1 MNHNY, CDR2 SVGAGI (reference sequence). CDR3 sequence: CASSQPGEAWNTEAFF. CDR3 DNA: TGTGCCAGCAGCCAACCGGGGGAGGCCTGGAACACTGAAGCTTTCTTT.

The chain uses TRBV27 and TRBJ1-1, with D possibly being TRBD1 (5 bases). Germline CDR1 reads MNHEY; CDR2 reads SMNVEV (reference sequence). The CDR3 length is 17 residues. V lost 2 bases and J lost 0, with 16 bases in between. The CDR3 loop is CASSLNLRPGMNTEAFF. CDR3 DNA sequence: TGTGCCAGCAGTTTAAATCTCCGTCCAGGGATGAACACTGAAGCTTTCTTT.

This sequence joins TRBV28 and TRBJ1-5, with D maybe TRBD1 (5 bases). V shed 6 bases and J shed 2 bases, with 14 bases lying between them. Germline CDR1 and CDR2: MDHEN and SYDVKM. CDR3 size: 15 residues. The CDR3 nucleotides read TGTGCCAGCAGCGGGGCATGGAGGGGCAATCAGCCCCAGCATTTT. It yields the protein CASSGAWRGNQPQHF. Full variable domain (missing parts from reference TRBV28 and TRBJ1-5): DVKVTQSSRYLVKRTGEKVFLECVQDMDHENMFWYRQDPGLGLRLIYFSYDVKMKEKGDIPEGYSVSREKKERFSLILESASTNQTSMYLCASSGAWRGNQPQHFGDGTRLSIL.

V is TRBV19 and J is TRBJ1-5; D is uncertain. V gave up 4 bases and J gave up 5 bases, with 12 bases separating them. This CDR3 has 14 amino acids. The germline gives CDR1 LNHDA, CDR2 SQIVND (reference sequence). In nucleotides, the CDR3 is TGTGCCAGTAGTAAAAGTTGGGGTTATCAGCCCCAGCATTTT. Amino acids: CASSKSWGYQPQHF. The whole variable domain, filled in from reference TRBV19 and TRBJ1-5, reads DGGITQSPKYLFRKEGQNVTLSCEQNLNHDAMYWYRQDPGQGLRLIYYSQIVNDFQKGDIAEGYSVSREKKESFPLTVTSAQKNPTAFYLCASSKSWGYQPQHFGDGTRLSIL.

This clone was seen just once. The V call is TRBV5-6, the J call TRBJ1-4, with no clear D. The ends were cut back, 3 bases at V and 0 bases at J, with 6 bases in the middle. This CDR3 region has 14 residues. Germline V lookup: CDR1 SGHDT, CDR2 YYEEEE. CDR3 sequence (DNA): TGTGCCAGCAGCTACACACCAACTAATGAAAAACTGTTTTTT. Amino acids: CASSYTPTNEKLFF. Full variable domain (rest looked up from reference TRBV5-6 and TRBJ1-4): DAGVTQSPTHLIKTRGQQVTLRCSPKSGHDTVSWYQQALGQGPQFIFQYYEEEERQRGNFPDRFSGHQFPNYSSELNVNALLLGDSALYLCASSYTPTNEKLFFGSGTQLSVL.

This clone was seen only once. The chain combines TRBV6-6 with TRBJ1-4; 8 bases map to TRBD1. Trimming at V came to 4 bases and at J to 5 bases, leaving 9 bases not matched to a gene. CDR1 is MNHNY, CDR2 SVGAGI, per germline (reference sequence). This CDR3 is built from 16 residues. CDR3 amino acids: CASSFPFQGANEKLFF. In DNA form, the CDR3 reads TGTGCCAGCAGTTTCCCTTTCCAGGGGGCCAATGAAAAACTGTTTTTT.

The table lists this clone with a count of one. This chain connects TRBV29-1 to TRBJ2-1; D remains unclear. The CDR3 is made up of 11 amino acids. CDR1 is SQVTM and CDR2 is ANQGSEA in the germline V gene. V was trimmed by 6 bases and J by 4 bases, leaving 7 bases between them. CDR3 in amino acids: CSVCLYNEQFF. CDR3 bases: TGCAGCGTATGCCTTTACAATGAGCAGTTCTTC.

This clone has a single count. J is TRBJ2-2 and V is TRBV2; D call uncertain. The CDR3 is 18 amino acids. The V end lost 0 bases, the J end lost 1 base, and 15 bases lay between the germline ends. Germline V gene data show CDR1 as SNHLY and CDR2 as FYNNEI. The CDR3 sequence is CASSEAQGIYQNTGELFF. The CDR3 coding sequence is TGTGCCAGCAGTGAAGCGCAAGGGATCTATCAGAACACCGGGGAGCTGTTTTTT.

The chain joins TRBV28 to TRBJ2-2; 7 bases line up with TRBD1. Germline V CDR1 and CDR2: MDHEN, SYDVKM. The CDR3 extends over 16 amino acids. Losses at the gene ends were 5 bases for V and 4 bases for J; bases not matched to a gene: 10. The CDR3 loop reads CASSNLDRFSTGELFF. CDR3 in DNA: TGTGCCAGCAGTAATTTGGACAGGTTTAGCACCGGGGAGCTGTTTTTT. The complete variable domain, with remaining parts taken from reference TRBV28 and TRBJ2-2, reads DVKVTQSSRYLVKRTGEKVFLECVQDMDHENMFWYRQDPGLGLRLIYFSYDVKMKEKGDIPEGYSVSREKKERFSLILESASTNQTSMYLCASSNLDRFSTGELFFGEGSRLTVL.

The gene calls are TRBV5-1 and TRBJ2-7; TRBD1 aligns across 7 bases. The CDR3 sequence is 15 residues long. The V gene end was trimmed by 6 bases and the J gene end by 0 bases; junction bases not matched to a gene: 9. CDR1 is SGHRS and CDR2 is YFSETQ in the germline V gene. The CDR3 spells CASNSGTAISYEQYF. CDR3 bases: TGCGCCAGCAACTCCGGGACAGCGATCTCCTACGAGCAGTACTTC.

This clone is a singleton in its sample. This chain uses TRBV27 with TRBJ2-7; TRBD1 or TRBD2 may be the D gene (5 bases each). The CDR3 loop spans 13 amino acids. CDR1 MNHEY and CDR2 SMNVEV come from the germline V gene (reference sequence). The V and J ends lost 8 bases and 7 bases respectively, with 18 bases between them. CDR3 nucleotide sequence: TGTGCCAGCTCGATCACAGGCGGCGGGGAGCAGTACTTC. Protein sequence: CASSITGGGEQYF.

This chain connects TRBV28 to TRBJ1-2; D is unresolved. Trimming took off 5 bases at V and 8 bases at J, with 18 bases between the two ends. CDR1 and CDR2 (germline): MDHEN, SYDVKM. The CDR3 covers 14 residues. CDR3 amino acids: CASSPPWLSGGYTF. The CDR3 coding sequence is TGTGCCAGCAGTCCACCTTGGCTAAGCGGGGGCTACACCTTC.

V and J are TRBV11-3 and TRBJ2-2; a possible D gene is TRBD1 (5 bases). The CDR3 contains 15 residues. CDR1 and CDR2 (germline): SGHNT, YENEEA. V was trimmed by 1 base and J by 3 bases, leaving 9 bases between them. In DNA form, the CDR3 reads TGTGCCAGCAGCTTAGGAATAGGGGACACCGGGGAGCTGTTTTTT. Translated, it gives CASSLGIGDTGELFF.

This sequence joins TRBV5-4 and TRBJ1-2, with 8 bases identical to TRBD1. Germline-derived CDR1 and CDR2 are SGHNT and YYREEE (reference sequence). The length of the CDR3 is 13 residues. The J segment lost 3 bases and the V segment lost 3 bases, leaving 1 base of the junction unmatched. The DNA of the CDR3 is TGTGCCAGCAGCTCGGACAGGGACTATGGCTACACCTTC. Translated: CASSSDRDYGYTF.

The genes are TRBV18 and TRBJ2-3, with TRBD1 matching over 10 bases. Germline V lookup: CDR1 KGHSH, CDR2 LQKENI. The CDR3 sequence is 14 residues long. The J segment lost 7 bases and the V segment lost 6 bases, leaving 7 bases of the junction unmatched. The CDR3 is CASSSDRGLYTQYF. CDR3 DNA sequence: TGTGCCAGCTCGTCCGACAGGGGGCTATATACGCAGTATTTT. The whole variable domain, remainder taken from reference TRBV18 and TRBJ2-3, is NAGVMQNPRHLVRRRGQEARLRCSPMKGHSHVYWYRQLPEEGLKFMVYLQKENIIDESGMPKERFSAEFPKEGPSILRIQQVVRGDSAAYFCASSSDRGLYTQYFGPGTRLTVL.